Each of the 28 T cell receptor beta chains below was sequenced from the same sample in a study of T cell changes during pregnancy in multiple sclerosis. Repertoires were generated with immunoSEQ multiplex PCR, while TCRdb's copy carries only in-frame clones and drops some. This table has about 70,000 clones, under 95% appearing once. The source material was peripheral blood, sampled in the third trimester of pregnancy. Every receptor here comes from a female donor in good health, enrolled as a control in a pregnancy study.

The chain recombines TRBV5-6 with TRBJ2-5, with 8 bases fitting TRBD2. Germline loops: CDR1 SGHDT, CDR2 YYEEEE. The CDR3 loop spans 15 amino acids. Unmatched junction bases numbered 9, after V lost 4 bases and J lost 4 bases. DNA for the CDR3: TGTGCCAGCAGCCCCGGGGGGGCAGGGGCAGAGACCCAGTACTTC. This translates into CASSPGGAGAETQYF.

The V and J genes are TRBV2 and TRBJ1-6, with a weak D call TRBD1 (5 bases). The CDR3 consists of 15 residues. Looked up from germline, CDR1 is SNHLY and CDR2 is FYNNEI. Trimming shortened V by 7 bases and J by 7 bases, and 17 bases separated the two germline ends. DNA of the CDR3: TGTGCCAGCATCGCATCGGGACTGGGGAATTCACCCCTCCACTTT. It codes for CASIASGLGNSPLHF. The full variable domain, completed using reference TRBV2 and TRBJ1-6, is EPEVTQTPSHQVTQMGQEVILRCVPISNHLYFYWYRQILGQKVEFLVSFYNNEISEKSEIFDDQFSVERPDGSNFTLKIRSTKLEDSAMYFCASIASGLGNSPLHFGNGTRLTVT.

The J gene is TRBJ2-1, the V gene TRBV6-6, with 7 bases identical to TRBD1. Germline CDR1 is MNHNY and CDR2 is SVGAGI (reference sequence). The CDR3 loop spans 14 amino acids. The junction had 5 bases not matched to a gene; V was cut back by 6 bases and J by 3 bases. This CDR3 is CASRTGTDYNEQFF. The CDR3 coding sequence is TGTGCCAGCAGGACTGGGACAGACTACAATGAGCAGTTCTTC.

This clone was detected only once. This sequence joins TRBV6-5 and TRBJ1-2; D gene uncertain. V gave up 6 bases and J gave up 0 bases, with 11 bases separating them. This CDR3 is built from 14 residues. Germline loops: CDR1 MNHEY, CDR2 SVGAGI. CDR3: CASSPPGANYGYTF. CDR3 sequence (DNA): TGTGCCAGCAGCCCCCCCGGGGCTAACTATGGCTACACCTTC.

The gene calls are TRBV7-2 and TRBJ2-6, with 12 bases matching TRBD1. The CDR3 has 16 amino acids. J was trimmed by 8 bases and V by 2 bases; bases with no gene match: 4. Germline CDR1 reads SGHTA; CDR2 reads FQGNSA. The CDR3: CASSLLGTGGSNVLTF. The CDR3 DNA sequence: TGTGCCAGCAGCTTACTAGGGACAGGGGGCTCCAACGTCCTGACTTTC.

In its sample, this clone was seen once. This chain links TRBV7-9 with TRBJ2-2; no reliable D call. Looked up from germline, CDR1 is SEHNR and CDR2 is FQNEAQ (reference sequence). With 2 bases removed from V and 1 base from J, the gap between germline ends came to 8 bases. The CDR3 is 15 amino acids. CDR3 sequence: CASSLYTGNTGELFF. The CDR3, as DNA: TGTGCCAGCAGCTTATATACGGGGAACACCGGGGAGCTGTTTTTT.

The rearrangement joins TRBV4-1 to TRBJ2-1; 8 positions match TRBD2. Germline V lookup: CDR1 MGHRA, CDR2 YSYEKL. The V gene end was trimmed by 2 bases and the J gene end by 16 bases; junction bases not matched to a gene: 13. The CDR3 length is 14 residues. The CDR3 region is CASSQFPGLGIPFF. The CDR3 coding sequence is TGCGCCAGCAGCCAATTCCCGGGACTAGGGATTCCCTTCTTC.

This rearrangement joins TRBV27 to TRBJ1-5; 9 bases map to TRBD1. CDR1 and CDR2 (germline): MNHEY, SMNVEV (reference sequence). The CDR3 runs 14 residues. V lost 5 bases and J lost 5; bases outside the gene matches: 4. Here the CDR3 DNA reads TGTGCCAGCAGTCCGACAGGGGGGGATCAGCCCCAGCATTTT. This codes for CASSPTGGDQPQHF.

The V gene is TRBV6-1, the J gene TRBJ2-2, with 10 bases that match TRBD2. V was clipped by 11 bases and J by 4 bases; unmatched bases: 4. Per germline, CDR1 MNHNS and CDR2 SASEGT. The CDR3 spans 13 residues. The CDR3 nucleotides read TGTGCCGGTAGGACTAGCGGCACCGGGGAGCTGTTTTTT. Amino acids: CAGRTSGTGELFF.

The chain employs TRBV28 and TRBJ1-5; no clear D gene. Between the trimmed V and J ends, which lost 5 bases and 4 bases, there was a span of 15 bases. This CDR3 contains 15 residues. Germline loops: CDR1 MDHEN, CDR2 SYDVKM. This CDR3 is CASSHEDTFNQPQHF. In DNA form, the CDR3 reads TGTGCCAGCAGTCACGAAGACACTTTTAATCAGCCCCAGCATTTT.

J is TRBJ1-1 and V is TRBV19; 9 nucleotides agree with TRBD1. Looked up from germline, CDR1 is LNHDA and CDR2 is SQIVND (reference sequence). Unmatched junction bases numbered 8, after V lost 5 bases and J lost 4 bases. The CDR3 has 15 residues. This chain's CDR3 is CASSPWTGVRTEAFF. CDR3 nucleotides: TGTGCCAGTAGTCCTTGGACAGGGGTCCGCACTGAAGCTTTCTTT.

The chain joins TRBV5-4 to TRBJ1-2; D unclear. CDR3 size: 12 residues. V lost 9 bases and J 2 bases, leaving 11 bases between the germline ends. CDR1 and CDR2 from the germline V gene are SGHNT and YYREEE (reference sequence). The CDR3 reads CATYDNNYGYTF. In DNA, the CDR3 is TGTGCCACCTATGACAACAACTATGGCTACACCTTC. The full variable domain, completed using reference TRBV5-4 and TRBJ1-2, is ETGVTQSPTHLIKTRGQQVTLRCSSQSGHNTVSWYQQALGQGPQFIFQYYREEENGRGNFPPRFSGLQFPNYSSELNVNALELDDSALYLCATYDNNYGYTFGSGTRLTVV.

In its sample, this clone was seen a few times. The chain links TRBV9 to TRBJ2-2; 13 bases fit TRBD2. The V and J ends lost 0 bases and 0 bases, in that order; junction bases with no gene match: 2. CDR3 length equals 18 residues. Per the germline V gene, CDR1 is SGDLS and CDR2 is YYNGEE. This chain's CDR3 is CASSVELAGGTNTGELFF. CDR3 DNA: TGTGCCAGCAGCGTAGAACTAGCGGGGGGGACGAACACCGGGGAGCTGTTTTTT.

This chain's CDR3 is CASSAVQGASYEQYF. CDR3 DNA: TGTGCCAGCAGCGCCGTACAGGGGGCCTCGTACGAGCAGTACTTC. The chain recombines TRBV11-2 with TRBJ2-7; 9 bases map to TRBD1. J was trimmed by 4 bases and V by 5 bases; bases with no gene match: 9. Germline V gene lookup returns CDR1 SGHAT and CDR2 FQNNGV. The CDR3 runs 15 residues.

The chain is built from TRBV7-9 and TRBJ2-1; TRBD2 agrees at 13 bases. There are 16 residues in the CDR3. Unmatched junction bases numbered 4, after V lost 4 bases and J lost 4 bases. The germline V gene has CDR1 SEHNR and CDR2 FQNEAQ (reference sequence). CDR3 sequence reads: CASSSRTSGGYNEQFF. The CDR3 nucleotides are TGTGCCAGCAGCTCTCGGACTAGCGGGGGATACAATGAGCAGTTCTTC. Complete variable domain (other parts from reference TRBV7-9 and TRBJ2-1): DTGVSQNPRHKITKRGQNVTFRCDPISEHNRLYWYRQTLGQGPEFLTYFQNEAQLEKSRLLSDRFSAERPKGSFSTLEIQRTEQGDSAMYLCASSSRTSGGYNEQFFGPGTRLTVL.

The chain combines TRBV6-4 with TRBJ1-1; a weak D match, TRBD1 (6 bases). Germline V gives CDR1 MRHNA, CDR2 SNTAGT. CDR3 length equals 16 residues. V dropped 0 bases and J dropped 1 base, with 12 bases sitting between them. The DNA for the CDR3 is TGTGCCAGCAGTGACTCCCCCCAGGGGAGGAACACTGAAGCTTTCTTT. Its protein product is CASSDSPQGRNTEAFF.

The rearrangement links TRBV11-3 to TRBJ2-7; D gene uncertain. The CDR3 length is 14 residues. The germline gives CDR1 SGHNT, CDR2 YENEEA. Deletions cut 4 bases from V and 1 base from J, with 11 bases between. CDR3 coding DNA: TGTGCCAGCAGCTCCTCGAGCGATTCCTACGAGCAGTACTTC. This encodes CASSSSSDSYEQYF.

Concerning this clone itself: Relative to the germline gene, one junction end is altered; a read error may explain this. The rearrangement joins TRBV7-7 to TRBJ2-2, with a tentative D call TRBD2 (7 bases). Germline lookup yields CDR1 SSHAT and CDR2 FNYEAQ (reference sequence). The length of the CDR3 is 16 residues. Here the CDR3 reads CASSREGGTNTGELFF. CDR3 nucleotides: TGTGCTAGCAGCCGCGAGGGGGGGACCAACACCGGGGAGCTGTTTTTT. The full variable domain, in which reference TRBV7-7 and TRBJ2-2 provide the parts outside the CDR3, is GAGVSQSPRYKVTKRGQDVTLRCDPISSHATLYWYQQALGQGPEFLTYFNYEAQPDKSGLPSDRFSAERPEGSISTLTIQRTEQRDSAMYRCASSREGGTNTGELFFGEGSRLTVL.

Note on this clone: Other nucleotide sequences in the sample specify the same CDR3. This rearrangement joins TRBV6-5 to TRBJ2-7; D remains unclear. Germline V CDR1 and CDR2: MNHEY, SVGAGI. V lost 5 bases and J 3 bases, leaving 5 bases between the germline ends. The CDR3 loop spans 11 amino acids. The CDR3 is CASSAGYEQYF. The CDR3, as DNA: TGTGCCAGCAGTGCCGGCTACGAGCAGTACTTC.

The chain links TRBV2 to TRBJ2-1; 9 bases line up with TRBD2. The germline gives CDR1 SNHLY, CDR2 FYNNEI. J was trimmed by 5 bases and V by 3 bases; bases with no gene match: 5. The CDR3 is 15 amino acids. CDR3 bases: TGTGCCAGCAGTGACCGTCTAGCGGGAAACAATGAGCAGTTCTTC. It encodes CASSDRLAGNNEQFF.

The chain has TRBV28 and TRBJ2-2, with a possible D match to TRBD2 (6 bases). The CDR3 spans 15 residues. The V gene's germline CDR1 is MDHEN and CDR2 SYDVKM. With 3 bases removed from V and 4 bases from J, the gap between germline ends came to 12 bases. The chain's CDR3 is CASSFPGGGTGELFF. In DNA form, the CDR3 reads TGTGCCAGCAGTTTTCCCGGGGGTGGCACCGGGGAGCTGTTTTTT.

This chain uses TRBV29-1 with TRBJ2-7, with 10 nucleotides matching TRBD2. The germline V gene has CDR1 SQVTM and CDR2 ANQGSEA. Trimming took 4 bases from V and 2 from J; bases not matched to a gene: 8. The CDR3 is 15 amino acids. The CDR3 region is CSVVPASGGPYEQYF. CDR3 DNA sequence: TGCAGCGTTGTTCCCGCTAGCGGGGGACCCTACGAGCAGTACTTC.

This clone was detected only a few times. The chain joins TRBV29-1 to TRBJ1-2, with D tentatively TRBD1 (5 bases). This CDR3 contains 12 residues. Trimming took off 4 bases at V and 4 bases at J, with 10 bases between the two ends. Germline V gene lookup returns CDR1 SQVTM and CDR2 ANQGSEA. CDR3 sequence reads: CSVGDRVYGYTF. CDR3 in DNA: TGCAGCGTTGGTGACAGAGTCTATGGCTACACCTTC.

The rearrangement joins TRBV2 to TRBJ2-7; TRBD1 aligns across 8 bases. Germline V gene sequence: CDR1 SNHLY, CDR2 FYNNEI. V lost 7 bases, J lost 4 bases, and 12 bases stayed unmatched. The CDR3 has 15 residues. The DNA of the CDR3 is TGTGCCAGCAAAATATACGGGACAGGCGAATACGAGCAGTACTTC. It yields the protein CASKIYGTGEYEQYF.

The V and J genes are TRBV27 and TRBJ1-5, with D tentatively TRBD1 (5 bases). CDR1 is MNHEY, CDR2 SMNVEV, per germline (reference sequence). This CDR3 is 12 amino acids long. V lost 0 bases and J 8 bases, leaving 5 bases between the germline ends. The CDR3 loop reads CASSLSGEPQHF. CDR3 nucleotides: TGTGCCAGCAGTTTATCAGGGGAGCCCCAGCATTTT.

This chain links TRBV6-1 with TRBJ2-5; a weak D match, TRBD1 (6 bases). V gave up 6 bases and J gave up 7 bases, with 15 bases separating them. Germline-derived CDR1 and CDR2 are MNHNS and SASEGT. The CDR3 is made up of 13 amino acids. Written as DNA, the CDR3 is TGTGCCAGCAGAACAGGGATAGGCGCGACCCAGTACTTC. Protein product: CASRTGIGATQYF.

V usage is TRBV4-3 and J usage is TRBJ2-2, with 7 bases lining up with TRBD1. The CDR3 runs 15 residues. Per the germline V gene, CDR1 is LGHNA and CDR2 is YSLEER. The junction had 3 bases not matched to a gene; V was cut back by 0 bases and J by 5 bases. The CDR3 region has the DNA TGCGCCAGCAGCCAAGACGACAGGGTTACCGGGGAGCTGTTTTTT. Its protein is CASSQDDRVTGELFF.

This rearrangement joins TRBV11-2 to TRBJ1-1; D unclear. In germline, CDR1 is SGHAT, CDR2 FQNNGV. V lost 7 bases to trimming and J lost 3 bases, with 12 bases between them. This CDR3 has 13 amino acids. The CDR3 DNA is TGTGCCAGCAACGAGCCTGATGACACTGAAGCTTTCTTT. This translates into CASNEPDDTEAFF.